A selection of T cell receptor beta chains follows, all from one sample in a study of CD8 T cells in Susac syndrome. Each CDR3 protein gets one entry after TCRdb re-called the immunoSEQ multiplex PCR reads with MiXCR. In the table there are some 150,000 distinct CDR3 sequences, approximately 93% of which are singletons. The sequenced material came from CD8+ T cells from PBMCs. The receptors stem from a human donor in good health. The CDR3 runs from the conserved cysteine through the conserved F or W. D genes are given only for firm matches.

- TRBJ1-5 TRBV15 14 TGTGCCACCCTAGACGGCGGTCAGAGTCAGCCCCAGCATTTT CATLDGGQSQPQHF
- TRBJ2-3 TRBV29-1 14 TGCAGCGCTGACGGGGACCTCAGCACAGATACGCAGTATTTT CSADGDLSTDTQYF
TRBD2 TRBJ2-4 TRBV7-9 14 TGTGCCAGCAGCGCCGGGGCGGGGGGTAACATTCAGTACTTC CASSAGAGGNIQYF
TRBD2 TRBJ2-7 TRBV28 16 TGTGCCAGCAGTGGGGGGACTAGCGGGGATTCCTACGAGCAGTACTTC CASSGGTSGDSYEQYF
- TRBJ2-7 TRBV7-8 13 TGTGCCAGCACAGGGGTGATTACCTACGAGCAGTACTTC CASTGVITYEQYF
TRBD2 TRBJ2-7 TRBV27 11 TGTGCCAGCAGTAAGGGACTAGGACTGTACTTC CASSKGLGLYF
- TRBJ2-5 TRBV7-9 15 TGTGCCAGCAGCCTATTAGCAGAGAGCCAAGAGACCCAGTACTTC CASSLLAESQETQYF
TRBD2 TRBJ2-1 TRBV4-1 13 TGCGCCAGCAGCGACCCGGGAGGGGATGAGCAGTTCTTC CASSDPGGDEQFF
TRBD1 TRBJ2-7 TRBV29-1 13 TGCAGCGTTGTAGGACAGGGGGCCGGCGAGCAGTACTTC CSVVGQGAGEQYF
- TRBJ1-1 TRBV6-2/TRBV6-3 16 TGTGCCAGCAGTTACTCGACCCGGGACACTATTCTTGAAGCTTTCTTT CASSYSTRDTILEAFF
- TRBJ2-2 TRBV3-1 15 TGTGCCAGCAGCCAAGAGGCCACCTTAACCGGGGAGCTGTTTTTT CASSQEATLTGELFF
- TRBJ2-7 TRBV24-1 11 TGTGCCACCAGTGATGTGGGAGAGCAGTACTTC CATSDVGEQYF
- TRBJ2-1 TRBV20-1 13 TGCAGTGCTAGAGTGCCGGGAGAAAATGAGCAGTTCTTC CSARVPGENEQFF
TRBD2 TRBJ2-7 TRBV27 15 TGTGCCAGCAGTTTAGGGTCCGGCGGGGGCTACGAGCAGTACTTC CASSLGSGGGYEQYF
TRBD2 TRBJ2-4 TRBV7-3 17 TGTGCCAGCAGCTCGCCTGGGCTAGCGGGTGTTCAAAACATTCAGTACTTC CASSSPGLAGVQNIQYF